This entry features one T cell receptor (beta chain) sequence. The antigen this receptor binds is unknown. Base qualities are not at hand, and no much larger clone is one base apart. This sample is drawn from a study of control samples from healthy donors and cancer patients (dated by TCRdb to about 2020). The CDR3 runs 13 amino acids, cysteine and phenylalanine included. Only the CDR3 part of the read is kept: 39 bases, read in frame from the first base. In the germline V gene (reference sequence), CDR1 corresponds to LNHDA and CDR2 to SQIVND. The germline V and J ends show losses of 6 bases and 5 bases respectively, and no gene match explains 3 bases of the junction. The library was prepared using the immunoSEQ multiplex PCR assay. TCRdb retrieved this table from immuneACCESS and kept in-frame rearrangements only. Not all clones are present; in checked studies, unresolved V genes account for under half, and no reason is known for the remainder. The sample table shows some 140,000 clones, and approximately 86% are seen once. 8.5% to 9.5% of the sample is taken by the ten largest.

The rearrangement joined TRBV19 to TRBJ1-5; TRBD1 fits 8 bases in the junction. The source of this sequence is a woman under 40 in good health. Sequencing input: blood. The DNA is as follows: TGTGCCAGTAGCAGGGGGCTTCATCAGCCCCAGCATTTT. This codes for CASSRGLHQPQHF.